A selection of T cell receptor beta chains follows, all from one sample in a study of beta chain features in type 1 diabetes. Libraries were prepared by immunoSEQ multiplex PCR; TCRdb keeps only in-frame clonotypes and omits some of them. Seen here are more than 300,000 clones, 10% to 15% observed once, and the top ten hold approximately 0.015%. The material sequenced was naive CD4+ T cells from blood. These receptors were collected from a man between 18 and 35 years old in good health. CDR3s include the opening cysteine and the closing phenylalanine or tryptophan. A D gene is named only where the DNA matches it firmly. Expanded clones get a size class; other rows say once, few or many, or leave the size out.

d_call: TRBD1; v_call: TRBV29-1; cdr3_length: 13; clone_size: .; j_call: TRBJ2-7; cdr3_nt: TGCAGCGCCCCGGGGGACAGGGGGTACGAGCAGTACTTC; cdr3_aa: CSAPGDRGYEQYF
d_call: .; v_call: TRBV11-2; cdr3_length: 13; clone_size: few; j_call: TRBJ2-3; cdr3_nt: TGTGCCAGCAGCTTAGACAGGGAAAGGGGGCAGTATTTT; cdr3_aa: CASSLDRERGQYF
d_call: .; v_call: TRBV30; cdr3_length: 15; clone_size: .; j_call: TRBJ1-1; cdr3_nt: TGTGCCTGGCTTAGGAGGTTTGGTTTTAACACTGAAGCTTTCTTT; cdr3_aa: CAWLRRFGFNTEAFF
d_call: .; v_call: TRBV28; cdr3_length: 16; clone_size: .; j_call: TRBJ1-2; cdr3_nt: TGTGCCAGCAGCTCTGGGGGTGCTGGGGGCGGTGGTGGCTACACCTTC; cdr3_aa: CASSSGGAGGGGGYTF
d_call: .; v_call: TRBV19; cdr3_length: 17; clone_size: .; j_call: TRBJ2-5; cdr3_nt: TGTGCCAGTAGTAAATCATACACCGGGACAATTCAAGAGACCCAGTACTTC; cdr3_aa: CASSKSYTGTIQETQYF
d_call: TRBD2; v_call: TRBV19; cdr3_length: 16; clone_size: .; j_call: TRBJ2-1; cdr3_nt: TGTGCCAGTAGAACGGGGACTAGCGGGGGTAACAATGAGCAGTTCTTC; cdr3_aa: CASRTGTSGGNNEQFF
d_call: .; v_call: TRBV4-1; cdr3_length: 12; clone_size: .; j_call: TRBJ2-7; cdr3_nt: TGCGCCAGCAGCCAAATCCTCGGCGAGCAGTACTTC; cdr3_aa: CASSQILGEQYF
d_call: .; v_call: TRBV28; cdr3_length: 13; clone_size: .; j_call: TRBJ1-4; cdr3_nt: TGTGCCAGCACAGGGTCGCATAATGAAAAACTGTTTTTT; cdr3_aa: CASTGSHNEKLFF
d_call: TRBD2; v_call: TRBV7-2; cdr3_length: 15; clone_size: few; j_call: TRBJ2-1; cdr3_nt: TGTGCCAGCAGCTATACTAGCGGGGGGGTGAGTGAGCAGTTCTTC; cdr3_aa: CASSYTSGGVSEQFF
d_call: TRBD1; v_call: TRBV19; cdr3_length: 14; clone_size: few; j_call: TRBJ2-1; cdr3_nt: TGTGCCAGTACCCCGGGACAGGGCTACAATGAGCAGTTCTTC; cdr3_aa: CASTPGQGYNEQFF
d_call: .; v_call: TRBV5-1; cdr3_length: 11; clone_size: few; j_call: TRBJ2-7; cdr3_nt: TGCGCCAGCAACAGGGACCACGAGCAGTACTTC; cdr3_aa: CASNRDHEQYF
d_call: .; v_call: TRBV28; cdr3_length: 13; clone_size: few; j_call: TRBJ1-2; cdr3_nt: TGTGCCAGCAGTTTGGGAGAGGGCTATGGCTACACCTTC; cdr3_aa: CASSLGEGYGYTF
d_call: .; v_call: TRBV2; cdr3_length: 14; clone_size: few; j_call: TRBJ1-2; cdr3_nt: TGTGCCAGCAGTGAAGCGCGACAGTTCTATGGCTACACCTTC; cdr3_aa: CASSEARQFYGYTF
d_call: TRBD2; v_call: TRBV30; cdr3_length: 15; clone_size: .; j_call: TRBJ2-3; cdr3_nt: TGTGCCTGGAGCGCCAAGCGGGGGGCCAAAGATACGCAGTATTTT; cdr3_aa: CAWSAKRGAKDTQYF
d_call: TRBD2; v_call: TRBV4-2; cdr3_length: 16; clone_size: .; j_call: TRBJ2-7; cdr3_nt: TGTGCCAGCAGCCCCCGGAGCCCAGCGGGAGCACAAGAGCAGTACTTC; cdr3_aa: CASSPRSPAGAQEQYF
d_call: .; v_call: TRBV5-4; cdr3_length: 15; clone_size: few; j_call: TRBJ2-5; cdr3_nt: TGTGCCAGCAGCGTAACTAACAGGGCCCAAGAGACCCAGTACTTC; cdr3_aa: CASSVTNRAQETQYF
d_call: TRBD1; v_call: TRBV27; cdr3_length: 14; clone_size: few; j_call: TRBJ2-7; cdr3_nt: TGTGCCAGCAGCCCCACAGGGGGCGGTTGGGAGCAGTACTTC; cdr3_aa: CASSPTGGGWEQYF
d_call: .; v_call: TRBV5-1; cdr3_length: 15; clone_size: .; j_call: TRBJ2-1; cdr3_nt: TGCGCCAGCAGCTCGCGGGTCGGGCTAACGAATGAGCAGTTCTTC; cdr3_aa: CASSSRVGLTNEQFF
d_call: .; v_call: TRBV4-2; cdr3_length: 15; clone_size: few; j_call: TRBJ2-7; cdr3_nt: TGTGCCAGCAGCCAAGGGATCGGGATCCTCTCCGAGCAGTACTTC; cdr3_aa: CASSQGIGILSEQYF
d_call: .; v_call: TRBV11-2; cdr3_length: 15; clone_size: .; j_call: TRBJ2-1; cdr3_nt: TGTGCCAGCAGTGCCTGGCAGGGGTTGAACTATGAGCAGTTCTTC; cdr3_aa: CASSAWQGLNYEQFF
d_call: .; v_call: TRBV18; cdr3_length: 16; clone_size: .; j_call: TRBJ2-6; cdr3_nt: TGTGCCAGCTCACCAGGGGCCCACTCTGGGGCCAACGTCCTGACTTTC; cdr3_aa: CASSPGAHSGANVLTF
d_call: TRBD1; v_call: TRBV6-4; cdr3_length: 14; clone_size: few; j_call: TRBJ2-7; cdr3_nt: TGTGCCAGCAGTGAACAGGGGAGCTCCTACGAGCAGTACTTC; cdr3_aa: CASSEQGSSYEQYF
d_call: .; v_call: TRBV29-1; cdr3_length: 13; clone_size: few; j_call: TRBJ2-1; cdr3_nt: TGCAGCGTTGGTACTAGGTGGGGCAATGAGCAGTTCTTC; cdr3_aa: CSVGTRWGNEQFF
d_call: TRBD1; v_call: TRBV2; cdr3_length: 19; clone_size: .; j_call: TRBJ2-6; cdr3_nt: TGTGCCAGCAATCTAGGGAACAGGGGGCGGTACTCTGGGGCCAACGTCCTGACTTTC; cdr3_aa: CASNLGNRGRYSGANVLTF
d_call: TRBD1; v_call: TRBV29-1; cdr3_length: 14; clone_size: .; j_call: TRBJ1-4; cdr3_nt: TGCAGCGTTGATCCAGGGGGTAATAATGAAAAACTGTTTTTT; cdr3_aa: CSVDPGGNNEKLFF
d_call: .; v_call: TRBV4-2; cdr3_length: 13; clone_size: .; j_call: TRBJ2-5; cdr3_nt: TGTGCCAGCAGCCAACTAGACGCCCGGGCCCAGTACTTC; cdr3_aa: CASSQLDARAQYF
d_call: TRBD1; v_call: TRBV7-3; cdr3_length: 15; clone_size: few; j_call: TRBJ1-1; cdr3_nt: TGTGCCAGCAGCTTATCAGGACAGGGACACACTGAAGCTTTCTTT; cdr3_aa: CASSLSGQGHTEAFF
d_call: TRBD2; v_call: TRBV5-4; cdr3_length: 15; clone_size: few; j_call: TRBJ2-3; cdr3_nt: TGTGCCAGCAGCTTGGATAGCGGGAGTGAGGATACGCAGTATTTT; cdr3_aa: CASSLDSGSEDTQYF
d_call: .; v_call: TRBV28; cdr3_length: 13; clone_size: few; j_call: TRBJ2-3; cdr3_nt: TGTGCCAGCAGTCCCCCCGTCCTAGATACGCAGTATTTT; cdr3_aa: CASSPPVLDTQYF
d_call: .; v_call: TRBV14; cdr3_length: 16; clone_size: few; j_call: TRBJ2-1; cdr3_nt: TGTGCCAGCAGCATTGATGGGGGGGGCCCCTACAATGAGCAGTTCTTC; cdr3_aa: CASSIDGGGPYNEQFF
d_call: .; v_call: TRBV7-2; cdr3_length: 15; clone_size: few; j_call: TRBJ2-1; cdr3_nt: TGTGCCAGCAGCTTAGGTCCGGGAGAAGGGAATGAGCAGTTCTTC; cdr3_aa: CASSLGPGEGNEQFF
d_call: TRBD2; v_call: TRBV7-3; cdr3_length: 16; clone_size: few; j_call: TRBJ2-7; cdr3_nt: TGTGCCAGCAGCCCACACCCGGGACTAGATACCTACGAGCAGTACTTC; cdr3_aa: CASSPHPGLDTYEQYF
d_call: .; v_call: TRBV2; cdr3_length: 15; clone_size: few; j_call: TRBJ2-7; cdr3_nt: TGTGCCAGCAGTGAAGTGGGAGTTTCGGCCTACGAGCAGTACTTC; cdr3_aa: CASSEVGVSAYEQYF
d_call: .; v_call: TRBV28; cdr3_length: 19; clone_size: few; j_call: TRBJ2-1; cdr3_nt: TGTGCCAGCAGTTTATGGGATGGCGCTCCGGACAGCTCTGATAATGAGCAGTTCTTC; cdr3_aa: CASSLWDGAPDSSDNEQFF
d_call: TRBD2; v_call: TRBV7-3; cdr3_length: 14; clone_size: few; j_call: TRBJ2-3; cdr3_nt: TGTGCCACAGGGCGGGAGATGCGCGCAGATACGCAGTATTTT; cdr3_aa: CATGREMRADTQYF
d_call: .; v_call: TRBV9; cdr3_length: 15; clone_size: few; j_call: TRBJ2-1; cdr3_nt: TGTGCCAGCAGCCCCCGGGGTAGCGGATACAATGAGCAGTTCTTC; cdr3_aa: CASSPRGSGYNEQFF
d_call: .; v_call: TRBV9; cdr3_length: 13; clone_size: few; j_call: TRBJ1-2; cdr3_nt: TGTGCCAGCAGCGTAGGGCGGAACTATGGCTACACCTTC; cdr3_aa: CASSVGRNYGYTF
d_call: TRBD2; v_call: TRBV4-2; cdr3_length: 17; clone_size: .; j_call: TRBJ2-2; cdr3_nt: TGTGCCAGCAGCCAAGAAGGCCTAGCGGGGGGGACCGGGGAGCTGTTTTTT; cdr3_aa: CASSQEGLAGGTGELFF
d_call: .; v_call: TRBV25-1; cdr3_length: 11; clone_size: few; j_call: TRBJ2-1; cdr3_nt: TGTGCCAGCGGTCAGTACAATGAGCAGTTCTTC; cdr3_aa: CASGQYNEQFF
d_call: TRBD2; v_call: TRBV9; cdr3_length: 16; clone_size: .; j_call: TRBJ2-1; cdr3_nt: TGTGCCAGCGCGCGGGGGGGGCCTAGCTCCTACAATGAGCAGTTCTTC; cdr3_aa: CASARGGPSSYNEQFF
d_call: .; v_call: TRBV18; cdr3_length: 14; clone_size: few; j_call: TRBJ2-1; cdr3_nt: TGTGCCAGCTCACCACCGGCCACGCGGTATGAGCAGTTCTTC; cdr3_aa: CASSPPATRYEQFF
d_call: TRBD2; v_call: TRBV5-1; cdr3_length: 15; clone_size: .; j_call: TRBJ2-1; cdr3_nt: TGCGCCAGCAGCTTAGGTACTAGCGGGAGGAATGAGCAGTTCTTC; cdr3_aa: CASSLGTSGRNEQFF
d_call: TRBD2; v_call: TRBV25-1; cdr3_length: 15; clone_size: .; j_call: TRBJ2-1; cdr3_nt: TGTGCCAGCAGCGATGGGACTAGCGGGGACAATGAGCAGTTCTTC; cdr3_aa: CASSDGTSGDNEQFF
d_call: .; v_call: TRBV15; cdr3_length: 14; clone_size: .; j_call: TRBJ2-3; cdr3_nt: TGTGCCACCAGCGCCCTAGCTTACACAGATACGCAGTATTTT; cdr3_aa: CATSALAYTDTQYF
d_call: TRBD1; v_call: TRBV10-3; cdr3_length: 15; clone_size: .; j_call: TRBJ2-2; cdr3_nt: TGTGCCATCAGGGCAGGACAGGACAACACCGGGGAGCTGTTTTTT; cdr3_aa: CAIRAGQDNTGELFF
d_call: .; v_call: TRBV18; cdr3_length: 16; clone_size: .; j_call: TRBJ2-7; cdr3_nt: TGTGCCAGCTCACCACCCAATTCGAGGGGGTTCTACGAGCAGTACTTC; cdr3_aa: CASSPPNSRGFYEQYF
d_call: .; v_call: TRBV30; cdr3_length: 14; clone_size: few; j_call: TRBJ1-1; cdr3_nt: TGTGCCTGGAGCCGTGACACTGGGAACACTGAAGCTTTCTTT; cdr3_aa: CAWSRDTGNTEAFF
d_call: .; v_call: TRBV27; cdr3_length: 12; clone_size: .; j_call: TRBJ1-5; cdr3_nt: TGTGCCAGCAGCTCCCTCAATCAGCCCCAGCATTTT; cdr3_aa: CASSSLNQPQHF
d_call: TRBD1; v_call: TRBV18; cdr3_length: 14; clone_size: .; j_call: TRBJ2-7; cdr3_nt: TGTGCCAGCTCGCCGGGACAGGGTTCATACGAGCAGTACTTC; cdr3_aa: CASSPGQGSYEQYF
d_call: TRBD1; v_call: TRBV7-3; cdr3_length: 14; clone_size: few; j_call: TRBJ2-5; cdr3_nt: TGTGCCAGCAGCCTACGACAGGGGAGAGAGACCCAGTACTTC; cdr3_aa: CASSLRQGRETQYF
d_call: TRBD1; v_call: TRBV10-3; cdr3_length: 18; clone_size: .; j_call: TRBJ2-2; cdr3_nt: TGTGCCATCAGTACTGTCAGGGGACAGGGGGTGAACACCGGGGAGCTGTTTTTT; cdr3_aa: CAISTVRGQGVNTGELFF